This TCR beta chain was recovered during a study of blood T cell repertoires in COVID-19. Looking at the study overall: T cells, B-cell-depleted T cells, or PBMCs supplied cDNA or gDNA.

CDR3 length equals 15 residues. The V gene's germline CDR1 is SGHDT and CDR2 YYEEEE. Losses at the gene ends were 4 bases for V and 7 bases for J; bases not matched to a gene: 7. In the original processing: Reference gene primer amplification gave nucleated cell count estimates. Measured with immunoSEQ multiplex PCR; TCRdb has only the in-frame clones, and not every one. V and J calls and clone size are copied from that table; D and trimming were computed from the DNA. Here the sample spans about 48,000 clones, roughly 84% being singletons. This rearrangement joins TRBV5-6 to TRBJ2-2; 10 nucleotides line up with TRBD1. Input material: peripheral blood. The origin of this receptor is a man between 70 and 80 years old with acute or convalescent COVID-19. The CDR3 protein is CASSTGQGVGGELFF. CDR3 nucleotide sequence: TGTGCCAGCAGCACTGGACAGGGGGTTGGCGGGGAGCTGTTTTTT.